The source of this TCR beta chain is a study of T cells in Graves' hyperthyroidism and ophthalmopathy. Trimming took 0 bases from V and 1 from J; bases not matched to a gene: 5. This CDR3 has 16 residues. Researchers amplified the TCR beta CDR3 regions from RNA transcripts. A first-round RT-PCR of the TCR CDR3 used the HTBI primer set. TCRdb reprocessed the multiplex PCR reads via MiXCR and lists one record per CDR3 protein. In the table there are some 360,000 distinct CDR3 sequences, approximately 13% of which are singletons. Hyperthyroidism was newly diagnosed in patients aged 18 to 65 (duration under 2 months). This clonotype occurred many times.

This chain links TRBV12-3 or TRBV12-4 with TRBJ2-7; 8 positions match TRBD1. Specimen: blood. The receptor was derived from a woman aged 55-70 years with Graves' hyperthyroidism. CDR3: CASSLAGQVASYEQYF. The CDR3 DNA follows: TGTGCCAGCAGTTTAGCGGGACAGGTAGCGTCCTACGAGCAGTACTTC.